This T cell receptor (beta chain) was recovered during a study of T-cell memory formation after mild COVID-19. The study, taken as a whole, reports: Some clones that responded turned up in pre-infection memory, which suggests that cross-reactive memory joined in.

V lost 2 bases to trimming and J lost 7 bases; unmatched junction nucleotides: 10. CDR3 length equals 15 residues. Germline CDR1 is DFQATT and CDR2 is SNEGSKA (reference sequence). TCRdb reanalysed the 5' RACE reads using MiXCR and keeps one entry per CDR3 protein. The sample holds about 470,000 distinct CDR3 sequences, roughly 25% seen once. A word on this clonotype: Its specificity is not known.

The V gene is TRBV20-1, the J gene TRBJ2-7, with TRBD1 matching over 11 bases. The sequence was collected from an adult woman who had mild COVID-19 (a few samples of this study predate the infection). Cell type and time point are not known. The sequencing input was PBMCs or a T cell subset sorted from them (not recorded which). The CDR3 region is CSARTPGTGGQEQYF. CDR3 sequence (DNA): TGCAGTGCTAGAACCCCCGGGACAGGGGGGCAGGAGCAGTACTTC.